Listed below are T cell receptor beta chains from one sample, sequenced in a study of blood T cell repertoires in COVID-19. Only in-frame clones appear in the TCRdb table, and some are missing; sequencing was by immunoSEQ multiplex PCR. Among approximately 74,000 clones listed, approximately 84% were seen once. The sequencing input was peripheral blood. The receptors here all came from a man aged 65 to 79 with acute or convalescent COVID-19. The CDR3 runs from the conserved cysteine through the conserved F or W. The D gene is left open where the match is weak. Not every row has a clone size; where given, it reads once, few, many or a size class.

v_gene: TRBV11-2; d_gene: TRBD1; abundance: .; j_gene: TRBJ1-4; CDR3aa: CASRLTGLGEKLFF; CDR3nt: TGTGCCAGCAGGTTGACAGGGTTGGGTGAAAAACTGTTTTTT
v_gene: TRBV7-8; d_gene: TRBD2; abundance: .; j_gene: TRBJ2-7; CDR3aa: CASSPRTSGPYEQYF; CDR3nt: TGTGCCAGCAGCCCTAGGACTAGCGGGCCCTACGAGCAGTACTTC
v_gene: TRBV5-4; d_gene: TRBD1; abundance: .; j_gene: TRBJ2-5; CDR3aa: CASSEGQGEYETQYF; CDR3nt: TGTGCCAGCAGCGAAGGACAGGGCGAGTACGAGACCCAGTACTTC
v_gene: TRBV2; d_gene: .; abundance: .; j_gene: TRBJ1-5; CDR3aa: CASSGDNNQPQHF; CDR3nt: TGTGCCAGCAGTGGGGACAACAATCAGCCCCAGCATTTT
v_gene: TRBV18; d_gene: .; abundance: .; j_gene: TRBJ1-2; CDR3aa: CASSPNSGIYGYTF; CDR3nt: TGTGCCAGCTCACCGAACTCAGGGATCTATGGCTACACCTTC
v_gene: TRBV6-2/TRBV6-3; d_gene: TRBD1; abundance: once; j_gene: TRBJ2-2; CDR3aa: CASSYSGTGLTGELFF; CDR3nt: TGTGCCAGCAGTTACTCGGGGACAGGACTCACCGGGGAGCTGTTTTTT
v_gene: TRBV5-1; d_gene: .; abundance: .; j_gene: TRBJ2-6; CDR3aa: CASSSQANPGANVLTF; CDR3nt: TGCGCCAGCAGCTCCCAAGCTAACCCTGGGGCCAACGTCCTGACTTTC
v_gene: TRBV5-1; d_gene: .; abundance: .; j_gene: TRBJ2-7; CDR3aa: CASSPGAYEQYF; CDR3nt: TGCGCCAGCAGCCCGGGGGCCTACGAGCAGTACTTC
v_gene: TRBV6-2/TRBV6-3; d_gene: .; abundance: .; j_gene: TRBJ1-3; CDR3aa: CASSYSGGAGNTIYF; CDR3nt: TGTGCCAGCAGTTACTCAGGGGGAGCTGGAAACACCATATATTTT
v_gene: TRBV5-6; d_gene: TRBD1; abundance: once; j_gene: TRBJ1-2; CDR3aa: CASRNTGDYGYTF; CDR3nt: TGTGCCAGCAGAAATACAGGGGACTATGGCTACACCTTC
v_gene: TRBV27; d_gene: TRBD2; abundance: .; j_gene: TRBJ2-1; CDR3aa: CASSFPSGRAHEQFF; CDR3nt: TGTGCCAGCAGTTTCCCTAGCGGGAGGGCCCATGAGCAGTTCTTC
v_gene: TRBV5-1; d_gene: .; abundance: .; j_gene: TRBJ2-7; CDR3aa: CASGRGDYEQYF; CDR3nt: TGCGCCAGCGGCCGCGGGGATTACGAGCAGTACTTC
v_gene: TRBV2; d_gene: .; abundance: .; j_gene: TRBJ2-3; CDR3aa: CARGGAQNSDTQYF; CDR3nt: TGTGCCAGGGGGGGAGCCCAGAACTCCGATACGCAGTATTTT
v_gene: TRBV19; d_gene: .; abundance: .; j_gene: TRBJ1-1; CDR3aa: CASNRGGANTEAFF; CDR3nt: TGTGCCAGTAACCGGGGAGGGGCGAACACTGAAGCTTTCTTT
v_gene: TRBV27; d_gene: .; abundance: .; j_gene: TRBJ2-7; CDR3aa: CASSSDGHLYEQYF; CDR3nt: TGTGCCAGCAGTTCCGACGGACACCTCTACGAGCAGTACTTC
v_gene: TRBV27; d_gene: TRBD1; abundance: .; j_gene: TRBJ1-1; CDR3aa: CASSSTGIPEAFF; CDR3nt: TGTGCCAGCAGTTCGACAGGGATTCCTGAAGCTTTCTTT
v_gene: TRBV2; d_gene: .; abundance: .; j_gene: TRBJ1-5; CDR3aa: CASKDSSNQPQHF; CDR3nt: TGTGCCAGCAAAGACTCTAGCAATCAGCCCCAGCATTTT
v_gene: TRBV5-1; d_gene: TRBD1; abundance: .; j_gene: TRBJ2-7; CDR3aa: CASSSGQGVWNEQYF; CDR3nt: TGCGCCAGCAGCTCGGGACAGGGGGTTTGGAACGAGCAGTACTTC
v_gene: TRBV19; d_gene: TRBD1; abundance: .; j_gene: TRBJ1-4; CDR3aa: CASSMTGSNEKLFF; CDR3nt: TGTGCCAGTAGTATGACAGGGTCTAATGAAAAACTGTTTTTT
v_gene: TRBV11-2; d_gene: TRBD2; abundance: .; j_gene: TRBJ2-7; CDR3aa: CASSFRLAGGQPYEQYF; CDR3nt: TGTGCCAGCAGCTTCCGACTAGCGGGAGGGCAACCCTACGAGCAGTACTTC
v_gene: TRBV11-3; d_gene: TRBD2; abundance: .; j_gene: TRBJ2-7; CDR3aa: CASSLGGTSNEQYF; CDR3nt: TGTGCCAGCAGCTTAGGTGGGACTAGCAACGAGCAGTACTTC
v_gene: TRBV6-1; d_gene: TRBD1; abundance: .; j_gene: TRBJ1-4; CDR3aa: CASSEAFGQGGEKLFF; CDR3nt: TGTGCCAGCAGTGAAGCATTCGGACAGGGAGGTGAAAAACTGTTTTTT
v_gene: TRBV19; d_gene: TRBD1; abundance: .; j_gene: TRBJ2-1; CDR3aa: CASSIRGTNEQFF; CDR3nt: TGTGCCAGTAGTATCAGGGGGACCAATGAGCAGTTCTTC
v_gene: TRBV5-1; d_gene: TRBD1; abundance: .; j_gene: TRBJ2-2; CDR3aa: CASRPGTGAGELFF; CDR3nt: TGCGCCAGCAGACCCGGGACAGGGGCCGGGGAGCTGTTTTTT
v_gene: TRBV5-1; d_gene: TRBD1; abundance: .; j_gene: TRBJ1-1; CDR3aa: CASSLEGQTNTEAFF; CDR3nt: TGCGCCAGCAGCTTGGAGGGACAGACGAACACTGAAGCTTTCTTT
v_gene: TRBV19; d_gene: TRBD1; abundance: .; j_gene: TRBJ2-7; CDR3aa: CASSISDRQGHEQYF; CDR3nt: TGTGCCAGTAGTATATCGGACAGACAGGGCCACGAGCAGTACTTC
v_gene: TRBV19; d_gene: TRBD1; abundance: once; j_gene: TRBJ2-7; CDR3aa: CASSPKQGFPYEQYF; CDR3nt: TGTGCCAGTAGTCCAAAACAGGGGTTCCCCTACGAGCAGTACTTC
v_gene: TRBV5-6; d_gene: TRBD2; abundance: .; j_gene: TRBJ2-5; CDR3aa: CASSLGSGGAIETQYF; CDR3nt: TGTGCCAGCAGCTTGGGGAGCGGGGGGGCCATAGAGACCCAGTACTTC
v_gene: TRBV5-1; d_gene: TRBD2; abundance: .; j_gene: TRBJ2-3; CDR3aa: CASSLPLAGADTQYF; CDR3nt: TGCGCCAGCAGCCTTCCCTTAGCGGGAGCAGATACGCAGTATTTT